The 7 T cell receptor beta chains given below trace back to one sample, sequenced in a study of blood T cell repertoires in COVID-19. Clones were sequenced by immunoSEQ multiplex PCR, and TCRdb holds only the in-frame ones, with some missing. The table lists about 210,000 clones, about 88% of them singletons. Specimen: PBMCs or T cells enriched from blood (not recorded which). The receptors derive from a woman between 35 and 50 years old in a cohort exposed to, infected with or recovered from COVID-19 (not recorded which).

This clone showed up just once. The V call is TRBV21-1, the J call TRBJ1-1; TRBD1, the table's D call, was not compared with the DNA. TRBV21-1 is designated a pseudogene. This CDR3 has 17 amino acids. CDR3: CASSKDIRGRPATEAFF. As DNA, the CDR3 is TGTGCCAGCAGCAAAGACATAAGGGGGCGCCCCGCCACTGAAGCTTTCTTT.

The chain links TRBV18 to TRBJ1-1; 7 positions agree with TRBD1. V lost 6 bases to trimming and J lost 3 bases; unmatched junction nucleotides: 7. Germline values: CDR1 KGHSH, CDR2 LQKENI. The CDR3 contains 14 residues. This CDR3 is CASSLRGMDTEAFF. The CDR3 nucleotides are TGTGCCAGCTCCCTCAGGGGGATGGACACTGAAGCTTTCTTT. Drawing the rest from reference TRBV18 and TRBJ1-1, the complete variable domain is NAGVMQNPRHLVRRRGQEARLRCSPMKGHSHVYWYRQLPEEGLKFMVYLQKENIIDESGMPKERFSAEFPKEGPSILRIQQVVRGDSAAYFCASSLRGMDTEAFFGQGTRLTVV.

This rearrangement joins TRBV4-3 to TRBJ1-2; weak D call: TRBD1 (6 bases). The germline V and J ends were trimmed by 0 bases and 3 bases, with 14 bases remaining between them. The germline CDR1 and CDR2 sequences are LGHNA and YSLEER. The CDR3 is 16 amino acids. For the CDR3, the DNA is TGCGCCAGCAGCCAAGACAGGACAGAGCTCGACTATGGCTACACCTTC. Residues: CASSQDRTELDYGYTF.

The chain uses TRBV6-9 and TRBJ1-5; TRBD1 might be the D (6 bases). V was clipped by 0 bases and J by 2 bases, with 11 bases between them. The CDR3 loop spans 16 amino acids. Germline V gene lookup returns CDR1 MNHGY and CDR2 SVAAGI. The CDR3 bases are TGTGCCAGCAGTTATTCAGGGGGAAGGGGCAATCAGCCCCAGCATTTT. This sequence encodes CASSYSGGRGNQPQHF.

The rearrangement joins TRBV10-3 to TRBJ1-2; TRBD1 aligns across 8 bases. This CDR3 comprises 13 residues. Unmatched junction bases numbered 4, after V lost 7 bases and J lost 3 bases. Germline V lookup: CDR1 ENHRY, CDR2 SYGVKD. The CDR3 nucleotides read TGTGCCATCACGGCAGGGGGCGACTATGGCTACACCTTC. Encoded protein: CAITAGGDYGYTF.

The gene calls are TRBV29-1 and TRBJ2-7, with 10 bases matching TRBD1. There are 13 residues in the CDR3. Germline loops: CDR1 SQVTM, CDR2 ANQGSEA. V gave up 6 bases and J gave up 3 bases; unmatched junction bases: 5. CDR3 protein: CSVGTGADYEQYF. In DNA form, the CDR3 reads TGCAGCGTGGGGACAGGGGCGGACTACGAGCAGTACTTC.

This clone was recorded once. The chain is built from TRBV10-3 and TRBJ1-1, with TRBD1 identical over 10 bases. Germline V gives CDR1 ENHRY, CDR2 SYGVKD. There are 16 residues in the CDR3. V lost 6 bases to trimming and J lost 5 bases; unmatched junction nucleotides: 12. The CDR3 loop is CAISETRDRGGTEAFF. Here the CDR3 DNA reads TGTGCCATCAGCGAAACCCGGGACAGGGGTGGAACTGAAGCTTTCTTT.